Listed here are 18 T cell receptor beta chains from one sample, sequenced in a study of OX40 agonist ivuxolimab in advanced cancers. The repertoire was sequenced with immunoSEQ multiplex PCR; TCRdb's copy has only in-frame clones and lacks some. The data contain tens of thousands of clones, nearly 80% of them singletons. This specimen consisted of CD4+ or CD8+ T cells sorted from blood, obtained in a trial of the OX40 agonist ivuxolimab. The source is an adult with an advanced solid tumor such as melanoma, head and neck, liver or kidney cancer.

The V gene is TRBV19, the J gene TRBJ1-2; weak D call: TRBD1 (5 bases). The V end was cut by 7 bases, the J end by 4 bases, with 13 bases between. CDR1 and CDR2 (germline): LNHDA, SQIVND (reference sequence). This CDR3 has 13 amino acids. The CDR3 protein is CASNPGTFYGYTF. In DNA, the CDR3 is TGTGCCAGTAATCCCGGGACCTTCTATGGCTACACCTTC.

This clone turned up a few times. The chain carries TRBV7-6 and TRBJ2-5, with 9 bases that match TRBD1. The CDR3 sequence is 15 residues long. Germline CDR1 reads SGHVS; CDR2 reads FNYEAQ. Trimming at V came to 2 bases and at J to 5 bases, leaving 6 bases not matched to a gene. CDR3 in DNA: TGTGCCAGCAGCTTATGGACAGGGGCCCCGGAGACCCAGTACTTC. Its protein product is CASSLWTGAPETQYF.

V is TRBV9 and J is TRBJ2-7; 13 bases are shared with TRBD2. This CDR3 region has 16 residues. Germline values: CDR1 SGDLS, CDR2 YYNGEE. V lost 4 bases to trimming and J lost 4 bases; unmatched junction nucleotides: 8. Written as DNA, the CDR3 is TGTGCCAGCAGCCCAGGGACTAGCGGGGATGGGTACGAGCAGTACTTC. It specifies CASSPGTSGDGYEQYF.

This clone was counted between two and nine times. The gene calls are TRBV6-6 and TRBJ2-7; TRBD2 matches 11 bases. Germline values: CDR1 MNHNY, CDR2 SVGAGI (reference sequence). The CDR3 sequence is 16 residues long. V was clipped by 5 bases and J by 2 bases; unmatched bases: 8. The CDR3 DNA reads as TGTGCCAGCAGTCACCCTAGCGGGAGGACCCCCTACGAGCAGTACTTC. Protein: CASSHPSGRTPYEQYF.

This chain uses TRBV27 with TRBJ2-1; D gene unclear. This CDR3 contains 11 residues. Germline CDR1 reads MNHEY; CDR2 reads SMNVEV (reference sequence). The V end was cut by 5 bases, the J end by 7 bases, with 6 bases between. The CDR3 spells CASSTLNEQFF. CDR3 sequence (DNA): TGTGCCAGCAGTACCTTGAATGAGCAGTTCTTC.

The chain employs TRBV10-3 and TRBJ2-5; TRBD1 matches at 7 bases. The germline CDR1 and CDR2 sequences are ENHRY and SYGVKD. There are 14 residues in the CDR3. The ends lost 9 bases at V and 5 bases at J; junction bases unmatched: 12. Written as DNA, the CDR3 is TGTGCCATGTTTGACCAGGGGGTCCGGGAGACCCAGTACTTC. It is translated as CAMFDQGVRETQYF.

This CDR3 is CASSLGGPVSGNTIYF. The CDR3 DNA reads as TGTGCCAGCAGCTTGGGGGGCCCGGTCTCTGGAAACACCATATATTTT. The J gene is TRBJ1-3, the V gene TRBV5-4, with D possibly being TRBD1 (5 bases). This CDR3 has 16 amino acids. The V end was cut by 0 bases, the J end by 0 bases, with 10 bases between. Germline lookup yields CDR1 SGHNT and CDR2 YYREEE (reference sequence).

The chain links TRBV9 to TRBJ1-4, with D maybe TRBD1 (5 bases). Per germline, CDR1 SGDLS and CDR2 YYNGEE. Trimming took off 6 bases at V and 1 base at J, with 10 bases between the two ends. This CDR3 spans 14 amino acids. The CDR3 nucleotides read TGTGCCAGCAATGGGGCAGGAACTAATGAAAAACTGTTTTTT. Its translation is CASNGAGTNEKLFF. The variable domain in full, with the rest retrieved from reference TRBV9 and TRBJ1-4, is DSGVTQTPKHLITATGQRVTLRCSPRSGDLSVYWYQQSLDQGLQFLIQYYNGEERAKGNILERFSAQQFPDLHSELNLSSLELGDSALYFCASNGAGTNEKLFFGSGTQLSVL.

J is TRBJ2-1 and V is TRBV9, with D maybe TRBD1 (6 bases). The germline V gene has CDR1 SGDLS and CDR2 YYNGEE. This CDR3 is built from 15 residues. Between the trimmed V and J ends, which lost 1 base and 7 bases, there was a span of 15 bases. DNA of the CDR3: TGTGCCAGCAGCGTAATGGCAGGGGAATTAAATGAGCAGTTCTTC. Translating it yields CASSVMAGELNEQFF.

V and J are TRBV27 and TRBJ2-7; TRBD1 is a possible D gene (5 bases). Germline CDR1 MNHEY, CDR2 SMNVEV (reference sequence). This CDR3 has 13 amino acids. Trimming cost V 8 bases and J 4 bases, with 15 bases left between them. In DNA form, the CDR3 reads TGTGCCAGCGGTATGGCAGGGCGGTACGAGCAGTACTTC. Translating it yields CASGMAGRYEQYF.

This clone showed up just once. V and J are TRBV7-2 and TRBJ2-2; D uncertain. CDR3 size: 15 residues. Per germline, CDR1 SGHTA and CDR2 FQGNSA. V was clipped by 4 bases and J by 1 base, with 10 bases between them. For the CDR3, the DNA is TGTGCCAGCAGCTCCCGGGCCCTGAACACCGGGGAGCTGTTTTTT. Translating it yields CASSSRALNTGELFF.

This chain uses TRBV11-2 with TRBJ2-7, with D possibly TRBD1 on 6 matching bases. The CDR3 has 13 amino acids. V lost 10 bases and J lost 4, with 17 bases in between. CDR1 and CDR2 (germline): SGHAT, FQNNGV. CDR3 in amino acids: CATEDRLSYEQYF. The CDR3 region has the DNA TGTGCCACCGAAGACAGGCTTTCATACGAGCAGTACTTC.

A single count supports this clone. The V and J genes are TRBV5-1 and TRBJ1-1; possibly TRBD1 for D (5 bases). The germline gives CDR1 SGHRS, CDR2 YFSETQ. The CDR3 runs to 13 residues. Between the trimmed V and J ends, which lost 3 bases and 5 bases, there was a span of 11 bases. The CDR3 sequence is CASSSTGRTEAFF. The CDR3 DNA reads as TGCGCCAGCAGCTCCACAGGTAGGACTGAAGCTTTCTTT. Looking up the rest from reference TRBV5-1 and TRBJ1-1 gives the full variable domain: KAGVTQTPRYLIKTRGQQVTLSCSPISGHRSVSWYQQTPGQGLQFLFEYFSETQRNKGNFPGRFSGRQFSNSRSEMNVSTLELGDSALYLCASSSTGRTEAFFGQGTRLTVV.

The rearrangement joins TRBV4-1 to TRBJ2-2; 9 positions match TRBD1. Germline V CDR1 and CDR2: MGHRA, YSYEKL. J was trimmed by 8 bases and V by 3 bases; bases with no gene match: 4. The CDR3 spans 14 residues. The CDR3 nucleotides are TGCGCCAGCAGCCACGGGACAGGGAGAGGGGAGCTGTTTTTT. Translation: CASSHGTGRGELFF.

Here the CDR3 reads CASSQGSGDTGELFF. DNA for the CDR3: TGTGCCAGCAGCCAAGGAAGTGGGGACACCGGGGAGCTGTTTTTT. The V and J genes are TRBV4-2 and TRBJ2-2; D is ambiguous. The V and J ends lost 1 base and 3 bases respectively, with 9 bases between them. CDR3 length: 15 residues. In germline, CDR1 is LGHNA, CDR2 YNFKEQ.

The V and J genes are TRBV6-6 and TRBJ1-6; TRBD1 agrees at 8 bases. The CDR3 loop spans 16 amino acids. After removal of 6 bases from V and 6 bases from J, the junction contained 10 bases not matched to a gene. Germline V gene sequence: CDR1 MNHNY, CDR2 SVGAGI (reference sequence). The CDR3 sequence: CASRVPGQEINSPLHF. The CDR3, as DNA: TGTGCCAGCAGGGTTCCGGGACAGGAGATTAATTCACCCCTCCACTTT.

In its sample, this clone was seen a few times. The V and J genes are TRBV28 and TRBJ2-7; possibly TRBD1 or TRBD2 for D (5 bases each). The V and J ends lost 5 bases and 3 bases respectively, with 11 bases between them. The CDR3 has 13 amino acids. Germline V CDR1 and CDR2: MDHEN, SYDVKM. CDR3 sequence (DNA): TGTGCCAGCAGTGGGACCGTCCACTACGAGCAGTACTTC. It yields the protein CASSGTVHYEQYF.

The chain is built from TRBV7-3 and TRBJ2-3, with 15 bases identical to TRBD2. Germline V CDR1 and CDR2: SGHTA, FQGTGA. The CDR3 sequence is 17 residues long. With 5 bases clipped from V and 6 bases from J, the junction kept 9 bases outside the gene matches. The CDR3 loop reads CASSIGTSGGKMDTQYF. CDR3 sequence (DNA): TGTGCCAGCAGCATAGGGACTAGCGGGGGGAAAATGGATACGCAGTATTTT.